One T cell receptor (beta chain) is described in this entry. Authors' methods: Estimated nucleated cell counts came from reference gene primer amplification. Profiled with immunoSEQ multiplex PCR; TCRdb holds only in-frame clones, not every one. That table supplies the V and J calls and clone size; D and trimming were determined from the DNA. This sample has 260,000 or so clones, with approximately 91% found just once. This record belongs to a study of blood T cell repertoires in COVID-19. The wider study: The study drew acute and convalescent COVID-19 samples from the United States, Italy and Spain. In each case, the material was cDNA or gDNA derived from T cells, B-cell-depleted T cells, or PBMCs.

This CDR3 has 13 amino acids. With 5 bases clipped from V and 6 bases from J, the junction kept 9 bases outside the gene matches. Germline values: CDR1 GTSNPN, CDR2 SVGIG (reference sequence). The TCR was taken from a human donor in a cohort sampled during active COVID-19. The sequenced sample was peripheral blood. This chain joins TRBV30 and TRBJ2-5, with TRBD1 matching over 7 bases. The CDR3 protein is CAWSIGTEKTQYF. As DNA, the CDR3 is TGTGCCTGGTCCATCGGGACAGAGAAGACCCAGTACTTC. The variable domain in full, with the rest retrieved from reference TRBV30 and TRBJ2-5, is SQTIHQWPATLVQPVGSPLSLECTVEGTSNPNLYWYRQAAGRGLQLLFYSVGIGQISSEVPQNLSASRPQDRQFILSSKKLLLSDSGFYLCAWSIGTEKTQYFGPGTRLLVL.